One sample yielded the 8 T cell receptor beta chains listed below, sequenced in a study of cytomegalovirus exposure and HLA in healthy donors. A multiplex PCR was run with 60 Vbeta primers and 13 Jbeta primers. Here immunoSEQ multiplex PCR was the method, and the copy in TCRdb shows in-frame clones only, minus some. Seen here are around 170,000 clones, roughly 83% observed once, and the top ten hold approximately 1.4%. The sequenced sample was PBMCs. The receptor source for this set is a woman aged 18-29 years in good health and CMV-seronegative.

This chain connects TRBV18 to TRBJ1-5; D is ambiguous. Trimming left V 3 bases short and J 5 bases short, with 14 bases between. The germline V gene encodes CDR1 KGHSH and CDR2 LQKENI. The CDR3 extends over 15 amino acids. This CDR3 reads CASSPPGVIDQPQHF. DNA for the CDR3: TGTGCCAGCTCACCCCCCGGGGTGATCGATCAGCCCCAGCATTTT.

The chain links TRBV28 to TRBJ1-3; D is undetermined. V lost 3 bases and J 7 bases, leaving 7 bases between the germline ends. The CDR3 has 12 amino acids. Looked up from germline, CDR1 is MDHEN and CDR2 is SYDVKM. The CDR3 DNA is TGTGCCAGCAGTTTTAAGCGCAACACCATATATTTT. Its protein is CASSFKRNTIYF.

V gene TRBV29-1 combines with J gene TRBJ2-5, with 7 bases matching TRBD2. Germline lookup yields CDR1 SQVTM and CDR2 ANQGSEA. Trimming removed 3 bases from V and 2 bases from J; junction bases left unmatched: 6. The CDR3 length is 14 residues. For the CDR3, the DNA is TGCAGCGTTGATACCGGGGGGATTCAAGAGACCCAGTACTTC. Translating gives CSVDTGGIQETQYF.

This clone was seen a handful of times. This chain's CDR3 is CASSLAPRGPNQPQHF. The DNA for the CDR3 is TGTGCCAGCAGCTTAGCTCCCAGGGGGCCAAATCAGCCCCAGCATTTT. V and J are TRBV7-8 and TRBJ1-5; 8 bases are shared with TRBD1. CDR1 is SGHVS, CDR2 FQNEAQ, per germline. The junction had 5 bases not matched to a gene; V was cut back by 0 bases and J by 4 bases. The CDR3 covers 16 residues.

V is TRBV6-1 and J is TRBJ2-7, with D possibly being TRBD2 (5 bases). CDR1 and CDR2 (germline): MNHNS, SASEGT. Trimming took 4 bases from V and 4 from J, leaving 14 bases between them. The CDR3 covers 14 residues. The DNA of the CDR3 is TGTGCCAGCAGTGTTATGGACTTTAATTACGAGCAGTACTTC. It translates to CASSVMDFNYEQYF.

CDR3 amino acids: CASSDSGIENQPQHF. Here the CDR3 DNA reads TGTGCCAGCAGTGATTCAGGGATCGAGAATCAGCCCCAGCATTTT. The chain is built from TRBV25-1 and TRBJ1-5; tentatively, D is TRBD1 (5 bases). Germline V gene lookup returns CDR1 MGHDK and CDR2 SYGVNS. The CDR3 sequence is 15 residues long. V was cut by 3 bases and J by 4 bases, with 13 bases left in between.

The chain has TRBV6-5 and TRBJ1-5, with 7 bases aligning to TRBD1. The germline gives CDR1 MNHEY, CDR2 SVGAGI. CDR3 size: 16 residues. The trim removed 2 bases at V and 5 bases at J, leaving 9 bases unmatched. CDR3 nucleotides: TGTGCCAGCAGTTACAGAGGGGGCGAAGGGTATCAGCCCCAGCATTTT. This encodes CASSYRGGEGYQPQHF.

The table lists this clone with a few counts. This chain uses TRBV28 with TRBJ1-2; D not resolved. Trimming took 3 bases from V and 7 from J, leaving 21 bases between them. CDR1 MDHEN and CDR2 SYDVKM come from the germline V gene. This CDR3 has 16 residues. CDR3 region: CASSFPQAVRESGYTF. In DNA, the CDR3 is TGTGCCAGCAGTTTTCCCCAAGCGGTCCGGGAGTCTGGCTACACCTTC.